The T cell receptor (beta chain) under discussion was sequenced for a study of cytotoxic CD8 clonotypes in ibrutinib-treated CLL (dated by TCRdb to the early 2020s). In terms of the full investigation: In this cohort, 15 or so patients were treatment-naive and roughly ten were relapsed/refractory, while some 18 had unmutated IGHV. Responses were partial in around 24 patients and complete in 2; after median approximately 69 months follow-up, some 15 stayed in remission and 12 progressed. Samples at response were collected after a median of approximately twelve months of treatment, with a range of 6 to 36 months. On average, each sample yielded hundreds of thousands of productive templates and tens of thousands of productive rearrangements. Longitudinal samples were obtainable from 26 of the 86 participants in the trial. Cryopreserved peripheral blood mononuclear cells were obtained before treatment, at response, and at either sustained remission or disease progression. Every sample from remission and from progressive disease was obtained while the patients were still on ibrutinib. What the research found in general, with its limitations: Public clonotypes were rare and either shrank or stayed stable during treatment, and the rise in clonality at ibrutinib response reflected expansion of private clonotypes. Baseline clonality exceeded that of age-matched healthy donors and correlated strongly with circulating CD8+ T-cell counts. Lymph node repertoires were not examined, and the timing of sampling was not matched between patients in sustained remission and those whose disease progressed. Clonality increased at ibrutinib response, stayed stable in sustained remission, and fell back toward baseline at progression.

A MiSeq instrument was used for deep resolution sequencing, which targeted depths ranging from 1 in 1 million up to 1 in 200,000 T cells, with coverage averaging 10x for each clonotype. The immunoSEQ hsTCRB Kit was used to generate TCR beta libraries. The published analysis was carried out like this. The data were analyzed with ImmunoSEQ Analyzer and ImmunoSEQ Data Assistant, and V, D and J gene assignments followed IMGT definitions. Clonality, which ranges from 0 to 1, was calculated as one minus the normalized Shannon entropy of productive rearrangement frequencies. Only overrepresented clonotypes making up at least 0.05% of each patient's repertoire were included in the public clonotype analysis. Repertoires from about a dozen age-matched healthy donors in immuneACCESS were used as clonality controls. In TCRdb, the immuneACCESS table is reduced to in-frame sequences with V and J assigned. These tables do not hold every clone; where another copy was compared, an unresolved V gene accounts for under half, and the others remain unexplained. D and trimming were read from the DNA, whereas the V and J calls and clone size are those reported in that table. For this sample there are over 95,000 clones; roughly 57% appear just once. Clones ranked in the top ten supply approximately 35% of the sample.

Remarks on this clone: The target of this receptor is not known. The record has no base qualities; no much larger clone is one base away.

The sample's time point label is to be understood as: roughly 2 years on ibrutinib. For TCR beta library preparation, around 2 micrograms of genomic DNA were isolated from cryopreserved PBMCs. High-throughput TCR beta sequencing was performed on longitudinal blood samples from CLL patients receiving ibrutinib monotherapy. The patients were enrolled in a single-center, open-label phase 2 trial of ibrutinib monotherapy. V sheds 5 bases and J sheds 0 bases, leaving 5 bases between their ends. CDR1 and CDR2 were assigned from the germline V gene as SGHTA and FQGTGA. Including the terminal cysteine and phenylalanine, the CDR3 comprises 13 residues. Just CDR3 DNA is preserved here, 39 bases in frame from base 1.

The TCR was taken from a human donor with chronic lymphocytic leukemia. The chain was built from TRBV7-3 and TRBJ1-5; the D gene assignment is ambiguous. The source was PBMCs, collected after 24 months of ibrutinib treatment. The CDR3 loop reads CASSQNSNQPQHF. The bases are TGTGCCAGCAGCCAGAATAGCAATCAGCCCCAGCATTTT.